The next 4 T cell receptor beta chains were all read from a single sample in a study of shared clonotypes between healthy human individuals. Sequenced by immunoSEQ multiplex PCR; TCRdb stores in-frame clones only, minus some. The data show about 2 million clones, about 95% seen once. Naive CD8 cells lacked CD45RO and underwent positive selection for CCR7, leaving out terminally differentiated effector memory CD45RA+ cells. Input material: naive CD8+ T cells sorted from blood. The receptor set was obtained from a young man in good health.

The chain has TRBV10-2 and TRBJ2-1; D perhaps matches TRBD1 (6 bases). Trimming took off 2 bases at V and 3 bases at J, with 11 bases between the two ends. Germline lookup yields CDR1 WSHSY and CDR2 SAAADI. The CDR3 is made up of 15 amino acids. This chain's CDR3 is CASSEMGTNYNEQFF. The CDR3 DNA reads TGCGCCAGCAGTGAGATGGGGACAAACTACAATGAGCAGTTCTTC.

V usage is TRBV7-9 and J usage is TRBJ1-2, with 10 bases fitting TRBD1. Looked up from germline, CDR1 is SEHNR and CDR2 is FQNEAQ (reference sequence). V lost 5 bases to trimming and J lost 2 bases; unmatched junction nucleotides: 8. This CDR3 is 16 amino acids long. The CDR3 reads CASSPPRQGANYGYTF. The CDR3 region has the DNA TGTGCCAGCAGCCCGCCGCGACAGGGGGCAAACTATGGCTACACCTTC. Full variable domain (missing parts from reference TRBV7-9 and TRBJ1-2): DTGVSQNPRHKITKRGQNVTFRCDPISEHNRLYWYRQTLGQGPEFLTYFQNEAQLEKSRLLSDRFSAERPKGSFSTLEIQRTEQGDSAMYLCASSPPRQGANYGYTFGSGTRLTVV.

V usage is TRBV27 and J usage is TRBJ1-1; D is unresolved. The V gene's germline CDR1 is MNHEY and CDR2 SMNVEV (reference sequence). The length of the CDR3 is 13 residues. Trimming shortened V by 8 bases and J by 1 base, and 11 bases separated the two germline ends. The CDR3 sequence is CASQLGQNTEAFF. Here the CDR3 DNA reads TGTGCCAGCCAGCTCGGCCAGAACACTGAAGCTTTCTTT.

J is TRBJ1-1 and V is TRBV18, with 9 bases matching TRBD1. The CDR3 length is 18 residues. The germline V gene encodes CDR1 KGHSH and CDR2 LQKENI. V lost 5 bases, J lost 0 bases, and 13 bases stayed unmatched. DNA for the CDR3: TGTGCCAGCTCAATCACAGGGGGCGCGATGCAATTGAACACTGAAGCTTTCTTT. Protein: CASSITGGAMQLNTEAFF.